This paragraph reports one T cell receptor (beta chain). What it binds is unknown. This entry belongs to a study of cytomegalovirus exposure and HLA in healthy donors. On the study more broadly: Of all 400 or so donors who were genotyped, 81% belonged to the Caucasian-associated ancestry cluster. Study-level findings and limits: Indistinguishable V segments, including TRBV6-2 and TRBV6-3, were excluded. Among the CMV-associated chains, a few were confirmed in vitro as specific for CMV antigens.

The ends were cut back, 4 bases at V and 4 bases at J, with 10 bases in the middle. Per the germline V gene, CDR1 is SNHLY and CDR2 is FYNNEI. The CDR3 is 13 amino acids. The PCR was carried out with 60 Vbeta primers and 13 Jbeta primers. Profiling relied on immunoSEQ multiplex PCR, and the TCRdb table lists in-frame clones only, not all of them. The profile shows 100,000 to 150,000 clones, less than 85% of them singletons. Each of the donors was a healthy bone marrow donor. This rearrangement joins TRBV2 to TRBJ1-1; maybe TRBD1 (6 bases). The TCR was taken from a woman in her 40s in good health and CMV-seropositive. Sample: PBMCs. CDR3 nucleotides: TGTGCCAGCAGTGTCAAAGGGGGCACTGAAGCTTTCTTT. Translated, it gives CASSVKGGTEAFF.